This TCR beta chain was identified during a study of control samples from healthy donors and cancer patients. Produced via immunoSEQ multiplex PCR; TCRdb's table is partial and in-frame only. The top ten clones hold approximately 21% of a sample with around 90,000 clones, around 86% of them seen once. The CDR3 consists of 16 residues. Germline CDR1 reads SGHNT; CDR2 reads YENEEA. V was cut by 5 bases and J by 0 bases, with 15 bases left in between. This sequence joins TRBV11-3 and TRBJ2-3, with D tentatively TRBD2 (6 bases). This clonotype originated in a man in his thirties or forties in good health. The sequencing sample was made of blood. CDR3 bases: TGTGCCAGCAGCCTCCGGCAGGGAGGAAGCACAGATACGCAGTATTTT. Protein product: CASSLRQGGSTDTQYF.